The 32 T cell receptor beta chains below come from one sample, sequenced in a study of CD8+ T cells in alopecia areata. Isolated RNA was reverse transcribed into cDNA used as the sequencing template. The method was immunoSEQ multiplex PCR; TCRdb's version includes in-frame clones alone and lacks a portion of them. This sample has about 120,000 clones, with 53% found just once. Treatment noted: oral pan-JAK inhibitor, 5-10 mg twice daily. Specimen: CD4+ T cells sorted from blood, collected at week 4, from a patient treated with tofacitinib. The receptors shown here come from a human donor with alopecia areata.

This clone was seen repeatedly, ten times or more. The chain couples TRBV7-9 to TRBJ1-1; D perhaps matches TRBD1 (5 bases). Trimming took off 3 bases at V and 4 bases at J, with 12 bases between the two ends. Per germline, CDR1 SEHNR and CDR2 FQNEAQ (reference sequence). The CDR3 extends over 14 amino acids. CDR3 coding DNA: TGTGCCAGCAGCTTCCGGGGGGGTGTCACTGAAGCTTTCTTT. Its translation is CASSFRGGVTEAFF.

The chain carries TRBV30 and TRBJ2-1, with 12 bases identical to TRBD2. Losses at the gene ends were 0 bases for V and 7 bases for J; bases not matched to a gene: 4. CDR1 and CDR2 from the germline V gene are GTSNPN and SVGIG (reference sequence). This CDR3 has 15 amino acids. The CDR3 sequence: CAWSVGGLAGNEQFF. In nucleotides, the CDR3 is TGTGCCTGGAGTGTGGGCGGACTAGCGGGAAATGAGCAGTTCTTC.

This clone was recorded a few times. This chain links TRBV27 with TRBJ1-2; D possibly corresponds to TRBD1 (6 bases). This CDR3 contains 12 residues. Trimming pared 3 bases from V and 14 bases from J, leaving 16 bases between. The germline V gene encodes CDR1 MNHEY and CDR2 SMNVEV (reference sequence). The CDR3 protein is CASSLRGTTITF. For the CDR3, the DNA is TGTGCCAGCAGTTTGAGGGGGACGACAATTACCTTC.

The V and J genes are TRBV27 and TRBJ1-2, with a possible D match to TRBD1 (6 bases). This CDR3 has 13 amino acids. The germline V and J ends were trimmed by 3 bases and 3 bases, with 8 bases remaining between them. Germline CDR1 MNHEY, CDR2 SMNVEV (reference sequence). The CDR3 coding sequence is TGTGCCAGCAGTTTGGGACATTACTATGGCTACACCTTC. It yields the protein CASSLGHYYGYTF.

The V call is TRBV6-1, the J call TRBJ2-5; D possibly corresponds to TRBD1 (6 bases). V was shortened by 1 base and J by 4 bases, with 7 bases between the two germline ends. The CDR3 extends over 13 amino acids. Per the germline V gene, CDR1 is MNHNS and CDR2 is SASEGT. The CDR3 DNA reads TGTGCCAGCAGTGAAGGGGGGCGAGAGACCCAGTACTTC. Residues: CASSEGGRETQYF.

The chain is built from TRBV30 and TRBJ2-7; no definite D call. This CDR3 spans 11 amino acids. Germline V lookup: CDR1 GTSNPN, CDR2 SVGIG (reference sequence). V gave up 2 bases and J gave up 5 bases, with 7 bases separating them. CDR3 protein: CAWSYRDEQYF. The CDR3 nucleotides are TGTGCCTGGAGTTACCGGGACGAGCAGTACTTC.

Written as DNA, the CDR3 is TGCGCCAGCAGCGCCGCGTACCGCCAGGGCGAGTTAAGCTACACCTTC. As protein: CASSAAYRQGELSYTF. V is TRBV4-1 and J is TRBJ1-2; TRBD1 might be the D (5 bases). CDR1 is MGHRA, CDR2 YSYEKL, per germline. V was trimmed by 5 bases and J by 9 bases, leaving 25 bases between them. The CDR3 loop spans 16 amino acids.

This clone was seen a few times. CDR3 sequence reads: CASSLGGGDYNEQFF. The CDR3 DNA sequence: TGTGCCAGCAGCTTAGGGGGCGGGGACTACAATGAGCAGTTCTTC. This rearrangement joins TRBV7-9 to TRBJ2-1; D perhaps matches TRBD2 (6 bases). CDR1 is SEHNR and CDR2 is FQNEAQ in the germline V gene (reference sequence). This CDR3 spans 15 amino acids. Trimming removed 1 base from V and 3 bases from J, with 10 bases in between.

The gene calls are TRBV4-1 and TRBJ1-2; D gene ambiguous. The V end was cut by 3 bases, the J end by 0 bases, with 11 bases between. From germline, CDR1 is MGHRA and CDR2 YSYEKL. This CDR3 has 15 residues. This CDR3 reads CASSQGSLTNYGYTF. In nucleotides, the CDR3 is TGCGCCAGCAGCCAGGGGAGTCTTACTAACTATGGCTACACCTTC.

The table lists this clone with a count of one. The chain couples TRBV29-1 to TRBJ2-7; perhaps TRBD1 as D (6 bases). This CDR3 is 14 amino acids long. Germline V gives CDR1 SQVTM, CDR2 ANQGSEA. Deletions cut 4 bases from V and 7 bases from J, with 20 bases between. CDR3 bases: TGCAGCGTTGTGCCTCCTGCAGGGGTGGGGGAGCAGTACTTC. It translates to CSVVPPAGVGEQYF.

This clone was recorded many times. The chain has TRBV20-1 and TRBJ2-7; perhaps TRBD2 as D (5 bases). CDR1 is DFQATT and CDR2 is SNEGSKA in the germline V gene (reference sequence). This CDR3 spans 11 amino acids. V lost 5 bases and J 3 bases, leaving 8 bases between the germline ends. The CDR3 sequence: CSALTSYEQYF. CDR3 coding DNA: TGCAGTGCTCTTACTAGCTACGAGCAGTACTTC.

CDR3 in amino acids: CASGKLGGYTF. The DNA of the CDR3 is TGTGCCAGCGGGAAGTTGGGGGGCTACACCTTC. The rearrangement uses TRBV5-6 and TRBJ1-2; no firm D call. This CDR3 has 11 residues. CDR1 SGHDT and CDR2 YYEEEE come from the germline V gene. Trimming shortened V by 7 bases and J by 8 bases, and 12 bases separated the two germline ends.

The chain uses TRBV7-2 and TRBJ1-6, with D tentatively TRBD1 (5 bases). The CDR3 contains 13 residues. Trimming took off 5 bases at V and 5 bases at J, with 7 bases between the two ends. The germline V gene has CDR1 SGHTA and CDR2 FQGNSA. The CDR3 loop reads CASSRQNNSPLHF. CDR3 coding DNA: TGTGCCAGCAGCCGACAGAATAATTCACCCCTCCACTTT.

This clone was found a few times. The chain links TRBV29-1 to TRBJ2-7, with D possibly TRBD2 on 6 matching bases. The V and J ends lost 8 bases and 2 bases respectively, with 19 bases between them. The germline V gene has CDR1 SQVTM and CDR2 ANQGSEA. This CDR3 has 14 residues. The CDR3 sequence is CSYATGLTPYEQYF. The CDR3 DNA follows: TGCAGCTACGCGACGGGACTCACCCCCTACGAGCAGTACTTC.

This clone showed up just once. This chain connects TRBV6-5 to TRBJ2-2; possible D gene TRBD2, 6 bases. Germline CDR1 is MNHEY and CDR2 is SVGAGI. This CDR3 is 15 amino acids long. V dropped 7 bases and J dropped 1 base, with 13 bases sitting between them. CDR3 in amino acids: CASKPGLLNTGELFF. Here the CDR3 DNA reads TGTGCCAGCAAACCGGGACTTTTGAACACCGGGGAGCTGTTTTTT.

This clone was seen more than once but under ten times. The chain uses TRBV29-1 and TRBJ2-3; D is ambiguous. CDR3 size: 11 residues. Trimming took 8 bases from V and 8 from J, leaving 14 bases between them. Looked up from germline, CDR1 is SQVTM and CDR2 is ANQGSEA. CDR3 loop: CSTELGGTQYF. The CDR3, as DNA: TGCAGCACTGAGCTGGGTGGTACGCAGTATTTT.

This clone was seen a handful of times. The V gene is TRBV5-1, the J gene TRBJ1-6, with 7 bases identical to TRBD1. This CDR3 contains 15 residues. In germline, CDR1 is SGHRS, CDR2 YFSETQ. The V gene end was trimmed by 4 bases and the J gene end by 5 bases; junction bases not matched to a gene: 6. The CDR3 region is CASSATGTDNSPLHF. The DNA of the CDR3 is TGCGCCAGCAGCGCTACCGGGACAGATAATTCACCCCTCCACTTT.

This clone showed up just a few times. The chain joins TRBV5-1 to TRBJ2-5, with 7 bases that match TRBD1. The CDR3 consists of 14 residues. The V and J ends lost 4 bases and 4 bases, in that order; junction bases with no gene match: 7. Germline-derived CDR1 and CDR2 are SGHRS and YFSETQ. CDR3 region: CASSPDRSGETQYF. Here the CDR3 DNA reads TGCGCCAGCAGCCCGGACAGGTCCGGAGAGACCCAGTACTTC. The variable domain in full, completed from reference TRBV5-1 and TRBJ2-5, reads KAGVTQTPRYLIKTRGQQVTLSCSPISGHRSVSWYQQTPGQGLQFLFEYFSETQRNKGNFPGRFSGRQFSNSRSEMNVSTLELGDSALYLCASSPDRSGETQYFGPGTRLLVL.

The CDR3 bases are TGTGCCTGGAGTGCGACAGGGGGGGGACCCCAGCATTTT. This codes for CAWSATGGGPQHF. The chain employs TRBV30 and TRBJ1-5; TRBD1 matches at 9 bases. The germline V gene has CDR1 GTSNPN and CDR2 SVGIG (reference sequence). This CDR3 contains 13 residues. V shed 1 base and J 10 bases; nucleotides not matched to a gene: 5. The full variable domain, rest sourced from reference TRBV30 and TRBJ1-5, is SQTIHQWPATLVQPVGSPLSLECTVEGTSNPNLYWYRQAAGRGLQLLFYSVGIGQISSEVPQNLSASRPQDRQFILSSKKLLLSDSGFYLCAWSATGGGPQHFGDGTRLSIL.

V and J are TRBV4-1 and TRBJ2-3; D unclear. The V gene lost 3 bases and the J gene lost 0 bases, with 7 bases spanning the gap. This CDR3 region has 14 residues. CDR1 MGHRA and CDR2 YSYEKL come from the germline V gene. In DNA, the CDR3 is TGCGCCAGCAGCCACCCCCCGAGCACAGATACGCAGTATTTT. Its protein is CASSHPPSTDTQYF.

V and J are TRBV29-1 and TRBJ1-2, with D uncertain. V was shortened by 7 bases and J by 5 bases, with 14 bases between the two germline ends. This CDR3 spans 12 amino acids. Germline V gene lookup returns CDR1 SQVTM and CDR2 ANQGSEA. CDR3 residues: CSAGGNGYGYTF. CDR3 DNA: TGCAGCGCGGGAGGGAATGGATATGGCTACACCTTC.

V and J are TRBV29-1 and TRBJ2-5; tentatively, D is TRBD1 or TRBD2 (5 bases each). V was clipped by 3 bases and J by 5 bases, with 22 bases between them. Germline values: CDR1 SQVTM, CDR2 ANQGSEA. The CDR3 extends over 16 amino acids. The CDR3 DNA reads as TGCAGCGTTGAGACCTTCTCACAGAGCTGGGGGGAGACCCAGTACTTC. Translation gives CSVETFSQSWGETQYF. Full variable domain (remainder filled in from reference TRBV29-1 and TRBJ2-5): SAVISQKPSRDICQRGTSLTIQCQVDSQVTMMFWYRQQPGQSLTLIATANQGSEATYESGFVIDKFPISRPNLTFSTLTVSNMSPEDSSIYLCSVETFSQSWGETQYFGPGTRLLVL.

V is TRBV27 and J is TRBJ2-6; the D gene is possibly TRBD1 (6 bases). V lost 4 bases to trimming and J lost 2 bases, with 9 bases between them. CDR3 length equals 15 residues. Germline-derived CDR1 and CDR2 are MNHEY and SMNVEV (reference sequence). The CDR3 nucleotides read TGTGCCAGCAGTTCAAACAGGGCTGGGGCCAACGTCCTGACTTTC. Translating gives CASSSNRAGANVLTF.

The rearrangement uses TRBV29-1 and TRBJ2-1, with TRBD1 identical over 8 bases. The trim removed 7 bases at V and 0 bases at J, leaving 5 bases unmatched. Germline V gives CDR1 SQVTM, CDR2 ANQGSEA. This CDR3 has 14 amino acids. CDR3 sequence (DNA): TGCAGCGCCACGGACAGGGCCTCCTACAATGAGCAGTTCTTC. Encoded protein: CSATDRASYNEQFF.

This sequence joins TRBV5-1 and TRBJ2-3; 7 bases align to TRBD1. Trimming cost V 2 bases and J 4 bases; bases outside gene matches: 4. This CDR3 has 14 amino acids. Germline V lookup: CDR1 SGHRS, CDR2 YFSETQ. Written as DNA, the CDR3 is TGCGCCAGCAGCTTTTATCAGGGGGCAGATACGCAGTATTTT. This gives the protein CASSFYQGADTQYF. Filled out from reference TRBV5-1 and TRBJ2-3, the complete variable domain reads KAGVTQTPRYLIKTRGQQVTLSCSPISGHRSVSWYQQTPGQGLQFLFEYFSETQRNKGNFPGRFSGRQFSNSRSEMNVSTLELGDSALYLCASSFYQGADTQYFGPGTRLTVL.

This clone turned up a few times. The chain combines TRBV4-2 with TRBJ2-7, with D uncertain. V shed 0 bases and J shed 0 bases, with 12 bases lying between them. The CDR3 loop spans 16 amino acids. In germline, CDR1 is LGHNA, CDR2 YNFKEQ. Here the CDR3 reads CASSQDRTLSSYEQYF. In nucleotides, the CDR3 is TGTGCCAGCAGCCAAGATAGGACGCTAAGCTCCTACGAGCAGTACTTC.

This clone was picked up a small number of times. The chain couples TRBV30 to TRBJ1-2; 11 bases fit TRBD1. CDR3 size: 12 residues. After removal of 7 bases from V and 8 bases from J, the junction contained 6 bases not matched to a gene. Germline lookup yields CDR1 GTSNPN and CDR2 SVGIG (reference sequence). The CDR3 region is CAFTDRGHGYTF. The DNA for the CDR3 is TGTGCCTTCACGGACAGGGGGCACGGCTACACCTTC.

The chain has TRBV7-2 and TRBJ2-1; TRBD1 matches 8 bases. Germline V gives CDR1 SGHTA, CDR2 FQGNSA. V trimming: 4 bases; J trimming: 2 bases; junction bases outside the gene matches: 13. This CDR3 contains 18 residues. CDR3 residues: CASSSYRRDRSTYNEQFF. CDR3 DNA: TGTGCCAGCAGCTCATATAGGCGGGACAGGTCGACCTACAATGAGCAGTTCTTC. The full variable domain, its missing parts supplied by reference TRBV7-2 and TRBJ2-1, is GAGVSQSPSNKVTEKGKDVELRCDPISGHTALYWYRQSLGQGLEFLIYFQGNSAPDKSGLPSDRFSAERTGGSVSTLTIQRTQQEDSAVYLCASSSYRRDRSTYNEQFFGPGTRLTVL.

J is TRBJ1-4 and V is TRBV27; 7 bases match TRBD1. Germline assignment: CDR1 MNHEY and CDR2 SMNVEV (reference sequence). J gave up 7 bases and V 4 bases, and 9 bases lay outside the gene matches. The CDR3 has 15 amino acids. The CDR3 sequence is CASSSGQVSAEKLFF. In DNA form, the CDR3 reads TGTGCCAGCAGTTCCGGACAGGTTTCGGCTGAAAAACTGTTTTTT.

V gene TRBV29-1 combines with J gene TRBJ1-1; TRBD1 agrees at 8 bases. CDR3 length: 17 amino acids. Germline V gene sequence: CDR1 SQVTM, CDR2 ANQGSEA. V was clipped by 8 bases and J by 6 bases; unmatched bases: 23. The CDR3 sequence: CSTARLWDRMDAAEAFF. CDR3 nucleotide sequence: TGCAGCACCGCGAGACTCTGGGACAGGATGGATGCGGCTGAAGCTTTCTTT.

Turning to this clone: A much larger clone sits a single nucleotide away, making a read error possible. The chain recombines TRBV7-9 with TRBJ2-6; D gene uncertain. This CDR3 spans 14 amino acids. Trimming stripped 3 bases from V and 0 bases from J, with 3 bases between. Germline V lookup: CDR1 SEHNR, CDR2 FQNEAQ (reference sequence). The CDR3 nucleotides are TGTGCCAGCAGCTTCGGCTCTGGGGCCAACGTCCTGACTTTC. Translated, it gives CASSFGSGANVLTF.

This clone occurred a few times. CDR3: CATSRTDLTYEQYF. The CDR3 nucleotides are TGTGCCACCAGCCGGACTGATCTCACCTACGAGCAGTACTTC. This sequence joins TRBV15 and TRBJ2-7; perhaps TRBD2 as D (5 bases). The CDR3 totals 14 residues. V was pared by 5 bases and J by 2 bases, with 13 bases between. CDR1 and CDR2 (germline): LNHNV, YYDKDF (reference sequence).